Listed below are T cell receptor beta chains from one sample, sequenced in a study of blood T cell repertoires in COVID-19. The method was immunoSEQ multiplex PCR; TCRdb's version includes in-frame clones alone and lacks a portion of them. The table has 140,000 or so clones, roughly nine tenths seen once. The sequencing input was peripheral blood. All receptors come from a human donor in a cohort sampled during active COVID-19. Each CDR3 is given with its conserved first and last residue. A D gene is named only where the DNA matches it firmly. Clone size, where shown, is once, few, many, or a class for clones that have expanded.

J gene,V gene,D gene,clone size,CDR3 DNA,CDR3 protein
TRBJ1-1,TRBV9,NA,NA,TGTGCCAGCAGCCCCCCCACGGACACTGAAGCTTTCTTT,CASSPPTDTEAFF
TRBJ2-5,TRBV19,TRBD2,NA,TGTGCCAGTAGTGGTGGACTAGCGGGACAAGAGACCCAGTACTTC,CASSGGLAGQETQYF
TRBJ1-2,TRBV6-6,TRBD1,NA,TGTGCCAGCAGTCCGGACAGGGGGCATGGCTACACCTTC,CASSPDRGHGYTF
TRBJ2-7,TRBV11-2,TRBD1,NA,TGTGCCAGCAGCTCGGGACAGGGCATCTACGAGCAGTACTTC,CASSSGQGIYEQYF
TRBJ1-1,TRBV7-2,NA,NA,TGTGCCAGCAGCTTTGGCGGGGCCCCAGCTTTCTTT,CASSFGGAPAFF
TRBJ2-2,TRBV4-1,NA,NA,TGCGCCAGCAGCAGGATCACAGGCTACACCGGGGAGCTGTTTTTT,CASSRITGYTGELFF
TRBJ2-5,TRBV6-4,TRBD1,few,TGTGCCAGCAGTGGGAGAGGGGGCAAAGAGACCCAGTACTTC,CASSGRGGKETQYF
TRBJ2-3,TRBV10-3,TRBD2,NA,TGTGCCATCAGCCAGCGGGGGTCACCAGGGGATACGCAGTATTTT,CAISQRGSPGDTQYF
TRBJ1-6,TRBV7-2,TRBD1,NA,TGTGCCAGCAGCTCAACCGGGACAGCTTTAGTTAATTCACCCCTCCACTTT,CASSSTGTALVNSPLHF
TRBJ2-1,TRBV5-1,TRBD2,NA,TGCGCCAGCAGCCAGGGGACTAGCGGGGGGAATGAGCAGTTCTTC,CASSQGTSGGNEQFF
TRBJ1-1,TRBV6-5,NA,NA,TGTGCCAGCAGCCTACAGGGAGGGGCCTTCGAAGCTTTCTTT,CASSLQGGAFEAFF
TRBJ2-7,TRBV18,NA,NA,TGTGCCAGCTCACCAGCAGGGGCCTACGAGCAGTACTTC,CASSPAGAYEQYF
TRBJ1-2,TRBV19,TRBD1,NA,TGTGCCAGTAGTCCCGGGACAGGGTTCCTCTATGGCTACACCTTC,CASSPGTGFLYGYTF
TRBJ2-3,TRBV29-1,NA,once,TGCAGCGTTGTTGGGCCGCCAGGGGATACGCAGTATTTT,CSVVGPPGDTQYF
TRBJ2-1,TRBV7-9,NA,NA,TGTGCCAGCAGCTCCTGGAGGACTCTTAATGAGCAGTTCTTC,CASSSWRTLNEQFF
TRBJ1-4,TRBV6-5,TRBD1,NA,TGTGCCAGCAGTTACGCCGGGACAGGGAGTCGAAAACTGTTTTTT,CASSYAGTGSRKLFF
TRBJ1-2,TRBV5-6,TRBD1,NA,TGTGCCAGCAGCTCCCGGGACAGGGGGCTCCCTCTATATGGCCACACCTTC,CASSSRDRGLPLYGHTF
TRBJ2-5,TRBV6-2/TRBV6-3,NA,NA,TGTGCCAGCAGTAACCGGGGCCCCGGGGGGACCCAGTACTTC,CASSNRGPGGTQYF
TRBJ2-7,TRBV6-1,NA,few,TGTGCCAGCAGTGATCGTTACAAGTCCTACGAGCAGTACTTC,CASSDRYKSYEQYF
TRBJ1-2,TRBV9,NA,NA,TGTGCCAGCAGTGATCTCGGGACTAACTATGGCTACACCTTC,CASSDLGTNYGYTF
TRBJ2-1,TRBV9,NA,NA,TGTGCCAGCAGCGTATCACAACCACACAATGAGCAGTTCTTC,CASSVSQPHNEQFF
TRBJ2-3,TRBV7-3,TRBD2,NA,TGTGCCAGCAGCCTCGGGGGGGCCACAGATACGCAGTATTTT,CASSLGGATDTQYF
TRBJ2-7,TRBV4-2,TRBD2,NA,TGTGCCAGCAGCCAAGATTTGGGCGGGGGGTCGTACGAGCAGTACTTC,CASSQDLGGGSYEQYF
TRBJ1-3,TRBV19,TRBD1,NA,TGTGCCAGTTCCAGGGGGATCTCTGGAAACACCATATATTTT,CASSRGISGNTIYF
TRBJ2-5,TRBV5-1,NA,NA,TGCGCCAGCAGCTTGTTCCCCCAGGGGAAGGAGACCCAGTACTTC,CASSLFPQGKETQYF
TRBJ2-7,TRBV7-9,TRBD2,NA,TGTGCCAGCAGTCTACCTAGCGGGGGGGCGTCCGAGCAGTACTTC,CASSLPSGGASEQYF
TRBJ2-7,TRBV6-2/TRBV6-3,NA,once,TGTGCCAGCAGTTACTCAACTTCCTCCTACGAGCAGTACTTC,CASSYSTSSYEQYF
TRBJ1-1,TRBV9,NA,NA,TGTGCCAGCAGCGTAGCCAGGGTTGACACTGAAGCTTTCTTT,CASSVARVDTEAFF
TRBJ1-4,TRBV6-5,NA,once,TGTGCCAGCACTTATAATGGAGGGGCAGAGGAAAAACTGTTTTTT,CASTYNGGAEEKLFF
TRBJ2-3,TRBV29-1,NA,NA,TGCAGCGCCCGAGGGCTCCCAGATCGATCCGAGATACCGCAGTATTTT,CSARGLPDRSEIPQYF
TRBJ2-2,TRBV2,NA,NA,TGTGCCAGCATCCCGGACAGGAACACCGGGGAGCTGTTTTTT,CASIPDRNTGELFF
TRBJ2-5,TRBV5-1,TRBD2,NA,TGCGCCAGCAGCTTGGCTGGGACTAGCGGGGAGACCCAGTACTTC,CASSLAGTSGETQYF
TRBJ2-5,TRBV7-9,NA,NA,TGTGCCAGCAGCCAGGGACACCCCCAAGAGACCCAGTACTTC,CASSQGHPQETQYF
TRBJ2-3,TRBV27,TRBD2,NA,TGTGCCAGCAGTCCAAGGGTAGCGGGGGGGCCTCTAGGCACAGATACGCAGTATTTT,CASSPRVAGGPLGTDTQYF
TRBJ2-1,TRBV6-1,TRBD2,NA,TGTGCCAGCAGTGAACCGGGACTAGCGGGGGGCCGTGAGCAGTTCTTC,CASSEPGLAGGREQFF
TRBJ1-1,TRBV5-5,NA,NA,TGTGCCAGCAGCACTACAGGATTTGAAGCTTTCTTT,CASSTTGFEAFF
TRBJ2-3,TRBV10-2,TRBD2,NA,TGCGCCAGCAAGACTAGCGGGGGGGGCACAGATACGCAGTATTTT,CASKTSGGGTDTQYF
TRBJ2-3,TRBV12-3/TRBV12-4,NA,NA,TGTGCCAGCAGTTTAGAACTAGTAGATACGCAGTATTTT,CASSLELVDTQYF
TRBJ2-5,TRBV5-1,TRBD2,NA,TGCGCCAGCAGCTTGGTTGGCGGGGGGGCCGGGGAGACCCAGTACTTC,CASSLVGGGAGETQYF
TRBJ2-5,TRBV5-1,TRBD1,NA,TGCGCCAGCAGCCGACAGGGGCTCCAAGAGACCCAGTACTTC,CASSRQGLQETQYF
TRBJ2-7,TRBV4-2,NA,NA,TGTGCCAGCAGCCACGTACTAGAGACCTACGAGCAGTACTTC,CASSHVLETYEQYF
TRBJ1-2,TRBV19,NA,few,TGTGCCAGCGGTCATAACTATGGCTACACCTTC,CASGHNYGYTF
TRBJ1-1,TRBV5-1,NA,NA,TGCGCCAGCAGCTTACAGGGTGCGGCCACTGAAGCTTTCTTT,CASSLQGAATEAFF
TRBJ2-5,TRBV7-8,TRBD1,NA,TGTGCCAGCAGCTTACTCCAGGGGGTCCAAGAGACCCAGTACTTC,CASSLLQGVQETQYF
TRBJ1-2,TRBV25-1,TRBD1,NA,TGTGCCAGCAGTGAACCCGGGACAGGGTTTGGCTACACCTTC,CASSEPGTGFGYTF
TRBJ2-1,TRBV4-3,TRBD1,NA,TGCGCCAGCAGCCATGGGGACAGCCTCTCCTACAATGAGCAGTTCTTC,CASSHGDSLSYNEQFF
TRBJ1-5,TRBV6-2/TRBV6-3,NA,NA,TGTGCCAGCAGTTCCGACATCAATCAGCCCCAGCATTTT,CASSSDINQPQHF
TRBJ2-7,TRBV7-7,NA,NA,TGTGCTAGCAGCTTTCGGACAGACTACGAGCAGTACTTC,CASSFRTDYEQYF
TRBJ1-4,TRBV7-9,NA,NA,TGTGCCAGCAGCCGGGATGAGGTACTTAATGAAAAACTGTTTTTT,CASSRDEVLNEKLFF
TRBJ2-3,TRBV19,TRBD1,NA,TGTGCCAGTAGTAGGGACAGGGAAACAGATACGCAGTATTTT,CASSRDRETDTQYF
TRBJ2-5,TRBV12-3/TRBV12-4,NA,NA,TGTGCCAGCAGTTATAGCTTCGGCGAGACCCAGTACTTC,CASSYSFGETQYF
TRBJ1-1,TRBV6-6,NA,NA,TGTGCCAGCAGTACGCACAGGGACACTGAAGCTTTCTTT,CASSTHRDTEAFF
TRBJ2-1,TRBV18,NA,few,TGTGCCAGCTCACCAGACAGGAGCTCCTACAATGAGCAGTTCTTC,CASSPDRSSYNEQFF
TRBJ1-2,TRBV5-4,NA,NA,TGTGCCAGCAGCTTGGACGGGGGGTCCTATGGCTACACCTTC,CASSLDGGSYGYTF
TRBJ1-1,TRBV5-1,NA,NA,TGCGCCAGCAGCGACTTTCGGTTGAACACTGAAGCTTTCTTT,CASSDFRLNTEAFF
TRBJ1-2,TRBV15,NA,NA,TGTGCCACCAGCAGAGCTGGACAGAACTATGGCTACACCTTC,CATSRAGQNYGYTF